The clone carrying this T cell receptor beta chain came up a few times. The record originates from a study of early T cells in non-severe SARS-CoV-2 infection. From germline, CDR1 is DFQATT and CDR2 SNEGSKA (reference sequence). The CDR3 runs to 16 residues. V was cut by 0 bases and J by 7 bases, with 19 bases left in between. Each cDNA molecule carried a unique molecular identifier. Via MiXCR, TCRdb re-called the 5' RACE reads, giving one row per CDR3 protein. This table holds more than 90,000 distinct CDR3 sequences, approximately 9.9% found once. This sequence was found in an adult who was a healthcare worker with PCR-confirmed SARS-CoV-2 infection or an uninfected control (not recorded which). Sequencing was done on a sample of whole blood. J is TRBJ1-5 and V is TRBV20-1; D perhaps matches TRBD1 (6 bases). CDR3 sequence (DNA): TGCAGTGCTAGAGATCTTTTCAACAGGGCACCCCAGCCCCAGCATTTT. It translates to CSARDLFNRAPQPQHF.